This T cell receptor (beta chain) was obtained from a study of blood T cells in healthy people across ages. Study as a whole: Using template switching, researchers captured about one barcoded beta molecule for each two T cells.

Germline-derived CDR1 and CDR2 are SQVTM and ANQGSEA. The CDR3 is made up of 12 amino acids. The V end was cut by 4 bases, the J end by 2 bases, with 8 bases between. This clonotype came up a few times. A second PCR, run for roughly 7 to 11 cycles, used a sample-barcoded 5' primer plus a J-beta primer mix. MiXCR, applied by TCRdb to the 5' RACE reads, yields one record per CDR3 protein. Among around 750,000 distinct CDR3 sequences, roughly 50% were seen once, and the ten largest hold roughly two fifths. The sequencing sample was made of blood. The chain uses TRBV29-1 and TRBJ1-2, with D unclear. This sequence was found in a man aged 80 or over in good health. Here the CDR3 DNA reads TGCAGCGTTGGAGAACGGAACTATGGCTACACCTTC. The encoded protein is CSVGERNYGYTF.